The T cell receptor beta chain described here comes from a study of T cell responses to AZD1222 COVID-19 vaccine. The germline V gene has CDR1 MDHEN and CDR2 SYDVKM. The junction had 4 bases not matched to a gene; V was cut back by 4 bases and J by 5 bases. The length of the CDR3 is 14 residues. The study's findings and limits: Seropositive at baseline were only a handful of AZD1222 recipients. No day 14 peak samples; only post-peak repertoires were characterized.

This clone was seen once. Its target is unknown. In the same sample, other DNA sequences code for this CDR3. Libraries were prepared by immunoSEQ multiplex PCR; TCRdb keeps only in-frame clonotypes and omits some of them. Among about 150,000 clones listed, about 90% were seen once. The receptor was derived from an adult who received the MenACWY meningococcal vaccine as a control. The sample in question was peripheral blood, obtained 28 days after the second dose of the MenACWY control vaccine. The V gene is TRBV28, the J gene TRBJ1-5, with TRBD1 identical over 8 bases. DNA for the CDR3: TGTGCCAGCAGTTCCGGACAGGGCGATCAGCCCCAGCATTTT. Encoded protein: CASSSGQGDQPQHF.